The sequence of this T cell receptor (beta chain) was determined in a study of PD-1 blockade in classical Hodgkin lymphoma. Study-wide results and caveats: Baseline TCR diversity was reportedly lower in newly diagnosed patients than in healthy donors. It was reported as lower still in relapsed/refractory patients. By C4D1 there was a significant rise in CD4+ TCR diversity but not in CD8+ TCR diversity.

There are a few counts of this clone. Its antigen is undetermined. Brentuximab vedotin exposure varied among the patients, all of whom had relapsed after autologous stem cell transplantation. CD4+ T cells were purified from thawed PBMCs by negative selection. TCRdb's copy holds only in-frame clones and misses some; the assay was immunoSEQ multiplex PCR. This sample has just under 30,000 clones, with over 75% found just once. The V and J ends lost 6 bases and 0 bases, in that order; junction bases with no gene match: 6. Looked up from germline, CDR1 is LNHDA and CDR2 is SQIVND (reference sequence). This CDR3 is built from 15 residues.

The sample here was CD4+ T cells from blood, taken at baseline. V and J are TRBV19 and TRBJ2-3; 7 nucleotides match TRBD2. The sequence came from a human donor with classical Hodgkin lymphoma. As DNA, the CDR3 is TGTGCCAGTAGGAGGGGAGGGCCGAGCACAGATACGCAGTATTTT. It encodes CASRRGGPSTDTQYF.